The sequence of this T cell receptor (beta chain) was determined in a study of response to subunit inactivated influenza vaccine. Via MiXCR, TCRdb re-called the RT-PCR reads, giving one row per CDR3 protein. The sample lists about 500,000 distinct CDR3 sequences, approximately 17% occurring once. Germline V gives CDR1 SQVTM, CDR2 ANQGSEA. The CDR3 has 11 residues. Deletions cut 5 bases from V and 1 base from J, with 5 bases between. Study-wide results and caveats: Only a handful of new T cells, the authors suggested, are recruited with each seasonal influenza vaccination.

About this clonotype itself: Antigen specificity is unknown.

The chain combines TRBV29-1 with TRBJ1-1, with D uncertain. Here the sequenced sample was CD4+ T cells sorted from PBMCs, taken around 2 years after vaccination. This TCR came from a man between 50 and 70 years old who received an inactivated influenza vaccine. This CDR3 reads CSVIRNTEAFF. The CDR3 nucleotides read TGCAGCGTTATCAGGAACACTGAAGCTTTCTTT.